One sample yielded the 17 T cell receptor beta chains listed below, sequenced in a study of T cell responses to AZD1222 COVID-19 vaccine. Some clones are missing from TCRdb's copy, which holds only in-frame ones; the method was immunoSEQ multiplex PCR. This sample has about 86,000 clones; around 90% occur once, and the top ten carry around 5.8%. Sequenced here: peripheral blood, sampled on day 0 of AZD1222 vaccination. The receptors stem from an adult in good health.

The chain uses TRBV19 and TRBJ2-1; 8 bases are shared with TRBD2. This CDR3 has 15 residues. Germline lookup yields CDR1 LNHDA and CDR2 SQIVND (reference sequence). The V segment lost 4 bases and the J segment 6 bases; nucleotides outside the gene matches: 8. CDR3 bases: TGTGCCAGTAGTACCTCCGGGACTAGTCCCAATGAGCAGTTCTTC. Amino acid sequence: CASSTSGTSPNEQFF. The full variable domain, completed using reference TRBV19 and TRBJ2-1, is DGGITQSPKYLFRKEGQNVTLSCEQNLNHDAMYWYRQDPGQGLRLIYYSQIVNDFQKGDIAEGYSVSREKKESFPLTVTSAQKNPTAFYLCASSTSGTSPNEQFFGPGTRLTVL.

The J gene is TRBJ1-2, the V gene TRBV29-1; no definite D call. The CDR3 runs 11 residues. Trimming took 6 bases from V and 2 from J, leaving 7 bases between them. The germline gives CDR1 SQVTM, CDR2 ANQGSEA. Here the CDR3 reads CSVRENYGYTF. CDR3 sequence (DNA): TGCAGCGTCCGGGAAAACTATGGCTACACCTTC.

This chain connects TRBV9 to TRBJ1-4; a weak D match, TRBD1 (6 bases). Trimming left V 3 bases short and J 4 bases short, with 16 bases between. The CDR3 sequence is 16 residues long. CDR1 is SGDLS and CDR2 is YYNGEE in the germline V gene. CDR3 amino acids: CASSAFSRGGNEKLFF. For the CDR3, the DNA is TGTGCCAGCAGCGCGTTCAGCAGGGGCGGTAATGAAAAACTGTTTTTT.

J is TRBJ2-7 and V is TRBV5-4; 7 bases align to TRBD1. The CDR3 sequence is 15 residues long. Germline lookup yields CDR1 SGHNT and CDR2 YYREEE (reference sequence). V lost 1 base, J lost 0 bases, and 4 bases stayed unmatched. The CDR3 loop is CASSLRGQSSYEQYF. DNA for the CDR3: TGTGCCAGCAGCTTGAGGGGGCAGAGCTCCTACGAGCAGTACTTC.

J is TRBJ2-1 and V is TRBV27; D is tentatively TRBD1 or TRBD2 (5 bases each). Germline CDR1 is MNHEY and CDR2 is SMNVEV (reference sequence). The CDR3 has 14 residues. The V end was cut by 6 bases, the J end by 9 bases, with 18 bases between. CDR3 coding DNA: TGTGCCAGCAGACTTGAACAGGTTGGAGGTGAGCAGTTCTTC. It encodes CASRLEQVGGEQFF.

The chain's CDR3 is CASSLRGTSGVYNEQFF. CDR3 in DNA: TGTGCCAGCAGCTTACGGGGCACTAGCGGGGTCTACAATGAGCAGTTCTTC. The chain is built from TRBV7-8 and TRBJ2-1; TRBD2 matches at 10 bases. Germline CDR1 and CDR2: SGHVS and FQNEAQ. J lost 3 bases, V lost 2 bases, and 7 bases had no gene match. The CDR3 loop spans 17 amino acids.

The rearrangement joins TRBV19 to TRBJ1-2; D possibly corresponds to TRBD1 (6 bases). Trimming cost V 7 bases and J 4 bases, with 19 bases left between them. The CDR3 covers 15 residues. The germline gives CDR1 LNHDA, CDR2 SQIVND (reference sequence). The CDR3 loop reads CASTSTGGAGYGYTF. The CDR3 DNA is TGTGCCAGTACCTCCACGGGGGGCGCGGGCTATGGCTACACCTTC. Full variable domain (rest looked up from reference TRBV19 and TRBJ1-2): DGGITQSPKYLFRKEGQNVTLSCEQNLNHDAMYWYRQDPGQGLRLIYYSQIVNDFQKGDIAEGYSVSREKKESFPLTVTSAQKNPTAFYLCASTSTGGAGYGYTFGSGTRLTVV.

This chain connects TRBV7-9 to TRBJ1-1, with 7 bases identical to TRBD1. Germline lookup yields CDR1 SEHNR and CDR2 FQNEAQ (reference sequence). V lost 1 base, J lost 1 base, and 6 bases stayed unmatched. The CDR3 runs 16 residues. CDR3: CASSLEQGRWNTEAFF. The CDR3 DNA follows: TGTGCCAGCAGCTTAGAACAGGGGAGGTGGAACACTGAAGCTTTCTTT.

The J gene is TRBJ1-6, the V gene TRBV5-5; D is perhaps TRBD1 (5 bases). The germline V gene has CDR1 SGHKS and CDR2 YYEKEE (reference sequence). V gave up 5 bases and J gave up 8 bases, with 14 bases separating them. The CDR3 extends over 14 amino acids. The CDR3 nucleotides are TGTGCCAGCAGGGGGTCGGGGCAGGATTCACCCCTCCACTTT. Its protein product is CASRGSGQDSPLHF.

This clone was seen a single time. This sequence joins TRBV11-2 and TRBJ2-7, with D possibly being TRBD2 (7 bases). Trimming stripped 0 bases from V and 3 bases from J, with 9 bases between. The length of the CDR3 is 14 residues. CDR1 is SGHAT and CDR2 is FQNNGV in the germline V gene. CDR3 in DNA: TGTGCCAGCAGCTTAGAGCGGGGGCTCTACGAGCAGTACTTC. It yields the protein CASSLERGLYEQYF.

The chain couples TRBV5-1 to TRBJ2-5, with D tentatively TRBD2 (6 bases). Trimming took off 4 bases at V and 7 bases at J, with 17 bases between the two ends. The CDR3 covers 14 residues. The germline gives CDR1 SGHRS, CDR2 YFSETQ. The CDR3 region is CASSLEAGIGTQYF. The CDR3 DNA reads as TGCGCCAGCAGCCTGGAGGCGGGAATAGGGACCCAGTACTTC.

As to this clone: The sample carries other DNA sequences with the same CDR3. V gene TRBV9 combines with J gene TRBJ2-5, with 8 bases aligning to TRBD2. The CDR3 length is 17 residues. Germline-derived CDR1 and CDR2 are SGDLS and YYNGEE. With 2 bases clipped from V and 1 base from J, the junction kept 10 bases outside the gene matches. This CDR3 reads CASSVTSGLGSQETQYF. In DNA, the CDR3 is TGTGCCAGCAGCGTCACATCGGGACTAGGGTCCCAAGAGACCCAGTACTTC.

This clone appeared once. This chain connects TRBV4-3 to TRBJ1-4; D gene uncertain. Looked up from germline, CDR1 is LGHNA and CDR2 is YSLEER. V shed 1 base and J shed 4 bases, with 10 bases lying between them. The CDR3 has 15 amino acids. The CDR3 DNA sequence: TGCGCCAGCAGCCAAGGGTCGGGTTATAATGAAAAACTGTTTTTT. This sequence encodes CASSQGSGYNEKLFF.

The V gene is TRBV12-3 or TRBV12-4, the J gene TRBJ2-1; D unclear. The CDR3 consists of 13 residues. V was pared by 7 bases and J by 7 bases, with 14 bases between. The CDR3 sequence is CASTLTGSNEQFF. The CDR3 nucleotides are TGTGCCAGCACCTTGACCGGATCTAATGAGCAGTTCTTC.

The chain joins TRBV28 to TRBJ1-5; D remains ambiguous. The germline V gene encodes CDR1 MDHEN and CDR2 SYDVKM. The CDR3 covers 14 residues. V lost 3 bases and J 1 base, leaving 7 bases between the germline ends. The CDR3 nucleotides are TGTGCCAGCAGTTTGAACCTGAGCAATCAGCCCCAGCATTTT. Amino acids: CASSLNLSNQPQHF.

Comment on this clone: The same CDR3 is also encoded by other DNA sequences in this sample. This chain uses TRBV18 with TRBJ2-2; D is perhaps TRBD2 (5 bases). Trimming took off 3 bases at V and 1 base at J, with 6 bases between the two ends. This CDR3 is 14 amino acids long. Germline V CDR1 and CDR2: KGHSH, LQKENI. The CDR3 bases are TGTGCCAGCTCACCGGGAGAGAACACCGGGGAGCTGTTTTTT. The encoded protein is CASSPGENTGELFF.

The chain uses TRBV7-8 and TRBJ2-7, with D tentatively TRBD1 (6 bases). Germline lookup yields CDR1 SGHVS and CDR2 FQNEAQ. V lost 0 bases to trimming and J lost 5 bases, with 14 bases between them. The CDR3 runs to 15 residues. The chain's CDR3 is CASSLALTGKNEQYF. CDR3 coding DNA: TGTGCCAGCAGCTTAGCCTTGACAGGCAAAAACGAGCAGTACTTC.